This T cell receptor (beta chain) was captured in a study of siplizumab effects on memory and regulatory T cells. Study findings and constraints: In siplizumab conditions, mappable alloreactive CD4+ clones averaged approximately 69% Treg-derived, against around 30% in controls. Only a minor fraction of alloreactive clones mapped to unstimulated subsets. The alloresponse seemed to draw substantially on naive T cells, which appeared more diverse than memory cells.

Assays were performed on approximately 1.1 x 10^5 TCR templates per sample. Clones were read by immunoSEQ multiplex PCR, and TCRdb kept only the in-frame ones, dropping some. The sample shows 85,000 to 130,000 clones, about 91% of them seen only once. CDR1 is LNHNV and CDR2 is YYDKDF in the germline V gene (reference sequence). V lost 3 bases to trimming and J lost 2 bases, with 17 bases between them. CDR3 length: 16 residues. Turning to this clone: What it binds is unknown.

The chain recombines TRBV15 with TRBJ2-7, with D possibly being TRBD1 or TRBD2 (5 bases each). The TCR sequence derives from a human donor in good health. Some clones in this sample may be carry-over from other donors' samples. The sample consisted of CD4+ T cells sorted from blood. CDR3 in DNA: TGTGCCACCAGCAGGCCAACGGGACGGCAGACCTACGAGCAGTACTTC. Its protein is CATSRPTGRQTYEQYF.